The 23 T cell receptor beta chains presented below share a single source sample, sequenced in a study of T cells in Graves' hyperthyroidism and ophthalmopathy. Amplified regions were TCR beta CDR3 sequences from RNA transcripts. TCR CDR3 regions were first amplified by RT-PCR with HTBI primers. MiXCR, applied by TCRdb to the multiplex PCR reads, yields one record per CDR3 protein. The sample records about 400,000 distinct CDR3 sequences, roughly 14% being singletons. Sample: blood. The receptor set was obtained from a woman aged 25 to 45 with Graves' ophthalmopathy.

This clonotype has just a few counts. A much larger clone differs from this one at a single base, so this may be a read error. J is TRBJ1-1 and V is TRBV2; D unresolved. The CDR3 covers 12 residues. Trimming left V 8 bases short and J 4 bases short, with 11 bases between. Germline V gene data show CDR1 as SNHLY and CDR2 as FYNNEI. CDR3: CASARRITEAFF. The CDR3 DNA is TGTGCCAGCGCGCGGAGGATCACTGAAGCTTTCTTT.

This clonotype was picked up many times. The chain has TRBV5-1 and TRBJ2-4, with TRBD1 identical over 9 bases. Germline V gives CDR1 SGHRS, CDR2 YFSETQ. The ends lost 0 bases at V and 7 bases at J; junction bases unmatched: 11. This CDR3 is built from 17 residues. CDR3 protein: CASSLGPTGGGRNIQYF. The CDR3 DNA is TGCGCCAGCAGCTTGGGGCCCACAGGGGGCGGCAGGAACATTCAGTACTTC.

At least ten counts were recorded for this clonotype. The chain employs TRBV11-2 and TRBJ1-2, with 8 bases fitting TRBD1. Looked up from germline, CDR1 is SGHAT and CDR2 is FQNNGV. V was clipped by 5 bases and J by 5 bases; unmatched bases: 10. The length of the CDR3 is 15 residues. As DNA, the CDR3 is TGTGCCAGCAGCACCATGGACAGGGCAAAGTATGGCTACACCTTC. The encoded protein is CASSTMDRAKYGYTF.

The sample holds many counts of this clonotype. The chain carries TRBV10-2 and TRBJ1-2; unclear D gene. Germline V gene data show CDR1 as WSHSY and CDR2 as SAAADI. V was clipped by 0 bases and J by 8 bases, with 13 bases between them. The CDR3 totals 14 residues. The CDR3 DNA reads as TGCGCCAGCAGTGAGTCGGTGACAACTGGGGGCTACACCTTC. Translating it yields CASSESVTTGGYTF.

This clonotype was detected ten times or more. The gene calls are TRBV28 and TRBJ1-6; perhaps TRBD1 as D (6 bases). Germline V gene sequence: CDR1 MDHEN, CDR2 SYDVKM. The CDR3 is 15 amino acids. The germline V and J ends were trimmed by 6 bases and 0 bases, with 9 bases remaining between them. The DNA of the CDR3 is TGTGCCAGCAGAAAGGGGGGCTCCTATAATTCACCCCTCCACTTT. It codes for CASRKGGSYNSPLHF.

This rearrangement joins TRBV6-2 or TRBV6-3 to TRBJ2-1, with 9 bases matching TRBD1. The CDR3 totals 14 residues. The germline gives CDR1 MNHEY, CDR2 SVGEGT. Germline trimming cut 6 bases from V and 6 bases from J; bases unmatched to any gene: 6. The CDR3: CASRGTGSLNEQFF. CDR3 nucleotides: TGTGCCAGCAGGGGGACAGGGTCCCTCAATGAGCAGTTCTTC.

Many counts were recorded for this clonotype. The genes are TRBV20-1 and TRBJ2-3, with D perhaps being TRBD1 or TRBD2 (5 bases each). The V gene lost 6 bases and the J gene lost 1 base, with 17 bases spanning the gap. The CDR3 spans 15 residues. Germline lookup yields CDR1 DFQATT and CDR2 SNEGSKA (reference sequence). The CDR3 DNA follows: TGCAGTGCAAGGGGTGGGCTAGCCGGCACAGATACGCAGTATTTT. This codes for CSARGGLAGTDTQYF.

About this clonotype itself: A much larger clonotype is one base distant, so this may be a read error. The chain combines TRBV2 with TRBJ2-7; the match to TRBD2 covers 7 bases. Unmatched junction bases numbered 3, after V lost 7 bases and J lost 3 bases. Per germline, CDR1 SNHLY and CDR2 FYNNEI. The CDR3 runs 12 residues. CDR3 nucleotides: TGTGCCAGCACTTGGACTAGCTACGAGCAGTACTTC. Its translation is CASTWTSYEQYF. The full variable domain, rest sourced from reference TRBV2 and TRBJ2-7, is EPEVTQTPSHQVTQMGQEVILRCVPISNHLYFYWYRQILGQKVEFLVSFYNNEISEKSEIFDDQFSVERPDGSNFTLKIRSTKLEDSAMYFCASTWTSYEQYFGPGTRLTVT.

The chain employs TRBV5-1 and TRBJ2-2; maybe TRBD1 (6 bases). The ends were cut back, 4 bases at V and 12 bases at J, with 22 bases in the middle. Per germline, CDR1 SGHRS and CDR2 YFSETQ. The CDR3 covers 15 residues. The CDR3 region is CASSPPTQGLRKLFF. CDR3 nucleotides: TGCGCCAGCAGCCCCCCCACGCAGGGGCTGAGGAAGCTGTTTTTT.

The chain couples TRBV28 to TRBJ1-2; TRBD1 aligns across 7 bases. Trimming took 5 bases from V and 6 from J; bases not matched to a gene: 12. Germline values: CDR1 MDHEN, CDR2 SYDVKM. This CDR3 comprises 15 residues. CDR3 amino acids: CASSQPGTDRNGYTF. CDR3 coding DNA: TGTGCCAGCAGTCAACCCGGGACAGACCGAAATGGCTACACCTTC.

The rearrangement joins TRBV7-8 to TRBJ2-1; no reliable D call. In germline, CDR1 is SGHVS, CDR2 FQNEAQ. The V gene lost 1 base and the J gene lost 8 bases, with 12 bases spanning the gap. The CDR3 totals 14 residues. DNA for the CDR3: TGTGCCAGCAGCTTAGGTACGGTGTGGGATGAGCAGTTCTTC. Amino acids: CASSLGTVWDEQFF.

This clonotype was picked up many times. This sequence joins TRBV28 and TRBJ2-5, with D hard to call. The CDR3 has 11 residues. Trimming pared 5 bases from V and 3 bases from J, leaving 4 bases between. The germline CDR1 and CDR2 sequences are MDHEN and SYDVKM. CDR3 amino acids: CASSEKETQYF. The DNA for the CDR3 is TGTGCCAGCAGTGAAAAAGAGACCCAGTACTTC.

A few counts support this clonotype. V and J are TRBV10-3 and TRBJ2-1; perhaps TRBD1 as D (6 bases). Germline V gene lookup returns CDR1 ENHRY and CDR2 SYGVKD. The CDR3 is 13 residues long. The V gene lost 2 bases and the J gene lost 4 bases, with 6 bases spanning the gap. The CDR3 DNA is TGTGCCATCAGTGAGGGACAGTACAATGAGCAGTTCTTC. Residues: CAISEGQYNEQFF.

This clonotype has a count of ten or more. The chain employs TRBV2 and TRBJ1-1; D is undetermined. Trimming shortened V by 7 bases and J by 7 bases, and 7 bases separated the two germline ends. The CDR3 is made up of 10 amino acids. Germline CDR1 reads SNHLY; CDR2 reads FYNNEI. Written as DNA, the CDR3 is TGTGCCAGCACAGGCGATGAAGCTTTCTTT. Protein: CASTGDEAFF.

The chain joins TRBV24-1 to TRBJ2-2; TRBD2 matches at 11 bases. Looked up from germline, CDR1 is KGHDR and CDR2 is SFDVKD. This CDR3 spans 17 amino acids. The V and J ends lost 2 bases and 6 bases, in that order; junction bases with no gene match: 7. The CDR3 nucleotides are TGTGCCACCAGTGATTGGGCTAGCGGGGGGATGGCCGGGGAGCTGTTTTTT. Its protein is CATSDWASGGMAGELFF.

Worth noting for this clonotype: Being one base from a much bigger clone, this may be a read error. The gene calls are TRBV3-1 and TRBJ2-6; 8 nucleotides align to TRBD1. The CDR3 covers 18 residues. J lost 0 bases, V lost 4 bases, and 8 bases had no gene match. The germline gives CDR1 LGHDT, CDR2 YNNKEL (reference sequence). Written as DNA, the CDR3 is TGTGCCAGCAGCCTAACAGGGGGTGTAATCTCTGGGGCCAACGTCCTGACTTTC. It translates to CASSLTGGVISGANVLTF.

The V gene is TRBV5-1, the J gene TRBJ2-7, with 9 bases that match TRBD2. V gave up 3 bases and J gave up 5 bases; unmatched junction bases: 6. Germline CDR1 and CDR2: SGHRS and YFSETQ. The CDR3 is 14 amino acids. The CDR3 DNA sequence: TGCGCCAGCAGCTCAGGCGGGGGGGCCGACGAGCAGTACTTC. Its translation is CASSSGGGADEQYF. The full variable domain, completed using reference TRBV5-1 and TRBJ2-7, is KAGVTQTPRYLIKTRGQQVTLSCSPISGHRSVSWYQQTPGQGLQFLFEYFSETQRNKGNFPGRFSGRQFSNSRSEMNVSTLELGDSALYLCASSSGGGADEQYFGPGTRLTVT.

This clonotype has ten or more counts. The chain couples TRBV28 to TRBJ2-1, with 13 bases aligning to TRBD2. This CDR3 region has 15 residues. Germline V lookup: CDR1 MDHEN, CDR2 SYDVKM. The J segment lost 8 bases and the V segment lost 5 bases, leaving 6 bases of the junction unmatched. For the CDR3, the DNA is TGTGCCAGCAGTACGGGACTAGCGGGGCTCGATGAGCAGTTCTTC. The encoded protein is CASSTGLAGLDEQFF.

This clonotype was recorded at least ten times. This rearrangement joins TRBV5-6 to TRBJ2-7; D not certain. The V and J ends lost 2 bases and 6 bases respectively, with 15 bases between them. CDR3 size: 14 residues. Germline lookup yields CDR1 SGHDT and CDR2 YYEEEE. CDR3 in amino acids: CASSFTVSSSEQYF. The CDR3 DNA sequence: TGTGCCAGCAGCTTCACGGTTTCTAGTTCCGAGCAGTACTTC.

This clonotype was seen repeatedly, ten times or more. V usage is TRBV27 and J usage is TRBJ1-2, with D perhaps matching TRBD1 (6 bases). Trimming removed 7 bases at V and 7 bases at J, with 13 bases between. Germline assignment: CDR1 MNHEY and CDR2 SMNVEV (reference sequence). The CDR3 loop spans 12 amino acids. The CDR3 region is CASIFPGVGYTF. The DNA for the CDR3 is TGTGCCAGCATTTTCCCAGGGGTTGGCTACACCTTC.

This clonotype was seen ten or more times. This chain uses TRBV7-3 with TRBJ2-1; D is perhaps TRBD1 or TRBD2 (5 bases each). The CDR3 runs to 14 residues. Trimming pared 4 bases from V and 5 bases from J, leaving 12 bases between. Germline CDR1 reads SGHTA; CDR2 reads FQGTGA. CDR3 region: CASSSGATDNEQFF. The CDR3, as DNA: TGTGCCAGCAGCTCCGGGGCTACTGACAATGAGCAGTTCTTC.

Many counts were recorded for this clonotype. At one of its ends the junction is not consistent with the germline gene, which may arise from a read error. The V and J genes are TRBV5-1 and TRBJ1-1; D unclear. This CDR3 spans 12 amino acids. In germline, CDR1 is SGHRS, CDR2 YFSETQ. The CDR3: CASSPRGDEAFF. The CDR3 bases are TGTGCCAGCAGCCCCCGCGGGGATGAAGCTTTCTTT.

The genes are TRBV5-5 and TRBJ2-3, with D perhaps TRBD2 (6 bases). Germline CDR1 SGHKS, CDR2 YYEKEE (reference sequence). The CDR3 has 15 residues. V shed 4 bases and J shed 2 bases, with 14 bases lying between them. The CDR3 nucleotides are TGTGCCAGCAGCCCGCGACTAGACCTCACAGATACGCAGTATTTT. It is translated as CASSPRLDLTDTQYF.